These 29 T cell receptor beta chains share one sample of origin, sequenced in a study of shared clonotypes between healthy human individuals. Positively selected for CCR7, the CD45RO-negative cells used as naive CD8 cells excluded terminally differentiated effector memory CD45RA+ cells. Assay used: immunoSEQ multiplex PCR; TCRdb lists only in-frame clones, some missing. The sample carries just over 2,000,000 clones, just under 95% recorded once. The sample comprised naive CD8+ T cells sorted from blood. The receptors derive from a man between 18 and 29 years old in good health.

Points on this clone: The same CDR3 is also encoded by other DNA sequences in this sample. The J gene is TRBJ2-2, the V gene TRBV9; D is ambiguous. The V end was cut by 0 bases, the J end by 5 bases, with 5 bases between. Germline V gives CDR1 SGDLS, CDR2 YYNGEE. CDR3 length equals 13 residues. The CDR3 DNA sequence: TGTGCCAGCAGCGTAGGAGAGACCGGGGAGCTGTTTTTT. Protein sequence: CASSVGETGELFF.

In its sample, this clone was seen once. This chain uses TRBV6-1 with TRBJ2-3, with 10 bases matching TRBD2. CDR1 and CDR2 (germline): MNHNS, SASEGT. With 3 bases clipped from V and 3 bases from J, the junction kept 6 bases outside the gene matches. This CDR3 contains 16 residues. The chain's CDR3 is CASSEASGGATDTQYF. Here the CDR3 DNA reads TGTGCCAGCAGTGAGGCTAGCGGGGGAGCAACAGATACGCAGTATTTT.

The rearrangement joins TRBV15 to TRBJ2-5; 7 bases fit TRBD2. Trimming at V came to 4 bases and at J to 3 bases, leaving 5 bases not matched to a gene. The CDR3 covers 14 residues. Germline values: CDR1 LNHNV, CDR2 YYDKDF (reference sequence). The chain's CDR3 is CATSIERGKETQYF. In DNA, the CDR3 is TGTGCCACCAGCATTGAGCGGGGCAAAGAGACCCAGTACTTC.

The rearrangement links TRBV30 to TRBJ2-7; 10 bases fit TRBD2. Germline V CDR1 and CDR2: GTSNPN, SVGIG (reference sequence). After removal of 1 base from V and 2 bases from J, the junction contained 2 bases not matched to a gene. The CDR3 sequence is 14 residues long. CDR3 residues: CAWSGAGGPYEQYF. DNA for the CDR3: TGTGCCTGGAGTGGAGCGGGGGGGCCCTACGAGCAGTACTTC. Variable domain in full (rest from reference TRBV30 and TRBJ2-7): SQTIHQWPATLVQPVGSPLSLECTVEGTSNPNLYWYRQAAGRGLQLLFYSVGIGQISSEVPQNLSASRPQDRQFILSSKKLLLSDSGFYLCAWSGAGGPYEQYFGPGTRLTVT.

The chain recombines TRBV9 with TRBJ2-7; 8 bases map to TRBD2. Germline trimming cut 4 bases from V and 5 bases from J; bases unmatched to any gene: 8. The CDR3 runs 14 residues. Germline CDR1 is SGDLS and CDR2 is YYNGEE. CDR3 DNA sequence: TGTGCCAGCAGCCCTCACGGGAGGGCCGACGAGCAGTACTTC. Amino acids: CASSPHGRADEQYF.

This clone was detected once. The chain recombines TRBV11-2 with TRBJ2-7; D possibly corresponds to TRBD2 (6 bases). V lost 1 base and J 2 bases, leaving 12 bases between the germline ends. Per germline, CDR1 SGHAT and CDR2 FQNNGV. This CDR3 is built from 15 residues. The DNA for the CDR3 is TGTGCCAGCAGCTTAGTTGGGACTCCCGCCTACGAGCAGTACTTC. Translating gives CASSLVGTPAYEQYF.

The rearrangement links TRBV27 to TRBJ2-3; maybe TRBD2 (5 bases). V lost 6 bases, J lost 5 bases, and 12 bases lay in between. The CDR3 spans 13 residues. Germline CDR1 MNHEY, CDR2 SMNVEV (reference sequence). CDR3: CASSPAGRDTQYF. In DNA, the CDR3 is TGTGCCAGCAGCCCCGCGGGTAGAGATACGCAGTATTTT.

The J gene is TRBJ2-1, the V gene TRBV6-6; TRBD2 aligns across 8 bases. Germline loops: CDR1 MNHNY, CDR2 SVGAGI (reference sequence). The ends lost 7 bases at V and 4 bases at J; junction bases unmatched: 3. The CDR3 spans 13 residues. Here the CDR3 DNA reads TGTGCCAGCACCACGGGGGGGTACAATGAGCAGTTCTTC. Translated: CASTTGGYNEQFF.

This chain uses TRBV7-6 with TRBJ2-1; 12 bases are shared with TRBD2. V was pared by 5 bases and J by 4 bases, with 6 bases of the junction left unmatched. Germline V lookup: CDR1 SGHVS, CDR2 FNYEAQ. The CDR3 contains 16 residues. Here the CDR3 DNA reads TGTGCCAGCAGCCCGTCTAGCGGGGGGGCTTACAATGAGCAGTTCTTC. This translates into CASSPSSGGAYNEQFF.

V usage is TRBV10-3 and J usage is TRBJ1-2; D possibly corresponds to TRBD1 (5 bases). Germline V gene lookup returns CDR1 ENHRY and CDR2 SYGVKD. The CDR3 has 14 residues. With 5 bases removed from V and 2 bases from J, the gap between germline ends came to 12 bases. This chain's CDR3 is CAISRDEGNYGYTF. The CDR3 DNA reads as TGTGCCATCAGTCGGGACGAAGGGAACTATGGCTACACCTTC.

The chain joins TRBV4-1 to TRBJ1-1; tentatively, D is TRBD1 (6 bases). The CDR3 sequence is 16 residues long. The V gene lost 0 bases and the J gene lost 4 bases, with 15 bases spanning the gap. The germline V gene encodes CDR1 MGHRA and CDR2 YSYEKL. The CDR3, as DNA: TGCGCCAGCAGCCAAGAAGGGGGAGCAGCCTTCACTGAAGCTTTCTTT. This encodes CASSQEGGAAFTEAFF.

V gene TRBV7-2 combines with J gene TRBJ2-7; 8 nucleotides agree with TRBD1. Germline lookup yields CDR1 SGHTA and CDR2 FQGNSA. V dropped 3 bases and J dropped 2; count of bases not matched to a gene: 6. The CDR3 is 15 amino acids. The CDR3 DNA reads as TGTGCCAGCAGCTTTGACAGGGGAAGAACCTACGAGCAGTACTTC. It yields the protein CASSFDRGRTYEQYF.

The CDR3 nucleotides are TGTGCCAGCAGCACCGGACTAGCGGACCCCTACGAGCAGTACTTC. Translation: CASSTGLADPYEQYF. The J gene is TRBJ2-7, the V gene TRBV5-6, with 10 bases identical to TRBD2. The V gene's germline CDR1 is SGHDT and CDR2 YYEEEE. The CDR3 contains 15 residues. Germline trimming cut 4 bases from V and 2 bases from J; bases unmatched to any gene: 6. Full variable domain (rest looked up from reference TRBV5-6 and TRBJ2-7): DAGVTQSPTHLIKTRGQQVTLRCSPKSGHDTVSWYQQALGQGPQFIFQYYEEEERQRGNFPDRFSGHQFPNYSSELNVNALLLGDSALYLCASSTGLADPYEQYFGPGTRLTVT.

The chain is built from TRBV5-1 and TRBJ2-1; the match to TRBD2 covers 12 bases. The CDR3 is made up of 18 amino acids. Unmatched junction bases numbered 14, after V lost 6 bases and J lost 4 bases. Germline assignment: CDR1 SGHRS and CDR2 YFSETQ. Here the CDR3 reads CASNTGLAGHWSYNEQFF. The CDR3 coding sequence is TGCGCCAGCAACACTGGACTAGCGGGACATTGGAGTTACAATGAGCAGTTCTTC.

The gene calls are TRBV6-5 and TRBJ1-2; no definite D call. Per germline, CDR1 MNHEY and CDR2 SVGAGI. V was clipped by 2 bases and J by 6 bases, with 10 bases between them. The CDR3 is 13 residues long. The CDR3 DNA reads as TGTGCCAGCAGTTACCAATTTGGGGATGGCTACACCTTC. It is translated as CASSYQFGDGYTF.

The rearrangement links TRBV10-2 to TRBJ1-1; 7 bases match TRBD1. The V and J ends lost 6 bases and 2 bases, in that order; junction bases with no gene match: 9. CDR3 length equals 15 residues. Germline V gene lookup returns CDR1 WSHSY and CDR2 SAAADI. The CDR3 is CASRAPGQKNTEAFF. The CDR3 DNA is TGCGCCAGCAGAGCGCCGGGACAGAAAAACACTGAAGCTTTCTTT.

The chain recombines TRBV27 with TRBJ2-7, with D possibly matching TRBD2 (6 bases). The CDR3 length is 13 residues. From germline, CDR1 is MNHEY and CDR2 SMNVEV (reference sequence). Trimming shortened V by 9 bases and J by 4 bases, and 16 bases separated the two germline ends. CDR3 region: CARNGPGEYEQYF. The CDR3 nucleotides read TGTGCCAGGAATGGGCCGGGAGAGTACGAGCAGTACTTC.

This chain uses TRBV9 with TRBJ1-1; unclear D gene. CDR1 and CDR2 from the germline V gene are SGDLS and YYNGEE. This CDR3 contains 14 residues. Trimming pared 0 bases from V and 7 bases from J, leaving 13 bases between. The CDR3 nucleotides are TGTGCCAGCAGCGTAGAGGGAAGCTCCGATGAAGCTTTCTTT. As protein: CASSVEGSSDEAFF.

The chain links TRBV7-8 to TRBJ2-2, with 9 positions matching TRBD1. V trimming: 5 bases; J trimming: 4 bases; junction bases outside the gene matches: 14. CDR1 is SGHVS and CDR2 is FQNEAQ in the germline V gene. This CDR3 spans 18 amino acids. Here the CDR3 DNA reads TGTGCCAGCAGCCCCGGGACAGGGAGGCCAATAGGCACCGGGGAGCTGTTTTTT. This gives the protein CASSPGTGRPIGTGELFF.

The rearrangement joins TRBV4-3 to TRBJ2-7; D might be TRBD2 (6 bases). CDR3 length: 15 amino acids. The V end was cut by 3 bases, the J end by 0 bases, with 12 bases between. Per germline, CDR1 LGHNA and CDR2 YSLEER. The CDR3 spells CASSHFSSDSYEQYF. The CDR3 DNA reads TGCGCCAGCAGCCACTTCTCTAGCGACTCCTACGAGCAGTACTTC.

With regard to this clone: This same CDR3 is encoded by further DNA sequences in the sample. J is TRBJ2-7 and V is TRBV11-2; 9 positions match TRBD1. Germline values: CDR1 SGHAT, CDR2 FQNNGV. The J segment lost 3 bases and the V segment lost 7 bases, leaving 10 bases of the junction unmatched. The CDR3 contains 15 residues. In DNA form, the CDR3 reads TGTGCCAGCACGCCGACAGGGGGACTCGGCTACGAGCAGTACTTC. This gives the protein CASTPTGGLGYEQYF.

V is TRBV5-8 and J is TRBJ2-2, with D unclear. CDR3 length: 15 residues. Looked up from germline, CDR1 is SGHTS and CDR2 is YDEGEE. The ends were cut back, 0 bases at V and 4 bases at J, with 10 bases in the middle. The CDR3 sequence: CASSLAEYGTGELFF. The CDR3 DNA reads TGTGCCAGCAGCTTGGCTGAATACGGCACCGGGGAGCTGTTTTTT.

The rearrangement joins TRBV7-9 to TRBJ2-1; TRBD2 matches at 9 bases. Germline assignment: CDR1 SEHNR and CDR2 FQNEAQ (reference sequence). The J segment lost 7 bases and the V segment lost 5 bases, leaving 9 bases of the junction unmatched. The CDR3 has 15 residues. CDR3 region: CASSGRLAEINEQFF. The CDR3 nucleotides read TGTGCCAGCAGCGGTAGACTAGCGGAGATTAATGAGCAGTTCTTC.

Concerning this clone: In the same sample, other DNA sequences code for this CDR3. The chain joins TRBV5-4 to TRBJ1-2; D is undetermined. CDR3 length: 13 residues. V lost 0 bases and J lost 0, with 3 bases in between. CDR1 and CDR2 from the germline V gene are SGHNT and YYREEE (reference sequence). CDR3 residues: CASSLEANYGYTF. DNA for the CDR3: TGTGCCAGCAGCTTGGAGGCTAACTATGGCTACACCTTC.

This clone was seen only once. This specimen includes other DNA sequences encoding the same CDR3. The chain couples TRBV30 to TRBJ2-7, with D hard to call. Germline V gene lookup returns CDR1 GTSNPN and CDR2 SVGIG (reference sequence). The CDR3 is 12 residues long. V was shortened by 1 base and J by 3 bases, with 7 bases between the two germline ends. For the CDR3, the DNA is TGTGCCTGGAGTGGTTTAAGCTACGAGCAGTACTTC. This codes for CAWSGLSYEQYF.

The V and J genes are TRBV7-9 and TRBJ1-4; no firm D call. Germline V gene data show CDR1 as SEHNR and CDR2 as FQNEAQ (reference sequence). This CDR3 comprises 14 residues. Trimming removed 5 bases at V and 3 bases at J, with 10 bases between. The CDR3 protein is CASSAQVSNEKLFF. Here the CDR3 DNA reads TGTGCCAGCAGCGCCCAGGTCTCTAATGAAAAACTGTTTTTT.

The V gene is TRBV6-5, the J gene TRBJ1-2, with a tentative D call TRBD1 (6 bases). This CDR3 spans 13 amino acids. CDR1 is MNHEY, CDR2 SVGAGI, per germline. V shed 5 bases and J shed 6 bases, with 13 bases lying between them. The CDR3 nucleotides read TGTGCCAGCAGTCTCGGGGAGGGGGATGGCTACACCTTC. Translated: CASSLGEGDGYTF.

The chain is built from TRBV2 and TRBJ1-3; TRBD1 might be the D (5 bases). CDR3 length equals 14 residues. Germline CDR1 SNHLY, CDR2 FYNNEI. The V and J ends lost 4 bases and 0 bases respectively, with 7 bases between them. The CDR3 sequence is CASSGDDSGNTIYF. CDR3 bases: TGTGCCAGCAGTGGGGACGACTCTGGAAACACCATATATTTT. Drawing the rest from reference TRBV2 and TRBJ1-3, the complete variable domain is EPEVTQTPSHQVTQMGQEVILRCVPISNHLYFYWYRQILGQKVEFLVSFYNNEISEKSEIFDDQFSVERPDGSNFTLKIRSTKLEDSAMYFCASSGDDSGNTIYFGEGSWLTVV.

CDR3 coding DNA: TGTGCCAGCAGCGAAGGCGGGGAGCTGTTTTTT. Encoded protein: CASSEGGELFF. The rearrangement uses TRBV6-5 and TRBJ2-2, with D unclear. The CDR3 length is 11 residues. The V end was cut by 6 bases, the J end by 7 bases, with 6 bases between. Germline values: CDR1 MNHEY, CDR2 SVGAGI.